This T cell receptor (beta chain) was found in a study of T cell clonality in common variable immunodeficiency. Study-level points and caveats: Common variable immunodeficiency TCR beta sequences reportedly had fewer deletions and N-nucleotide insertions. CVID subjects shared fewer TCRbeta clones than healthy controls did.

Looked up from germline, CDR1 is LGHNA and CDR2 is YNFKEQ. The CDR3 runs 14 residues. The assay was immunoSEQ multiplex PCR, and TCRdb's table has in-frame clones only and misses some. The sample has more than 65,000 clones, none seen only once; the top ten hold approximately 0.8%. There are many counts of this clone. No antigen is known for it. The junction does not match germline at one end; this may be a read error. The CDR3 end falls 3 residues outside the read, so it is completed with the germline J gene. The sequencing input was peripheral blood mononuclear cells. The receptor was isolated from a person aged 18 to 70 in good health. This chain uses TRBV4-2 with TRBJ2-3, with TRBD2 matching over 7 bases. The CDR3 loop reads CASSQDGGSYTQYF. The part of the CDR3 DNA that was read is TGCGCCAGCAGCCAAGATGGCGGGAGTTATACG.